These 25 T cell receptor beta chains came from one sample sequenced in a study of shared clonotypes between healthy human individuals. Here immunoSEQ multiplex PCR was the method, and the copy in TCRdb shows in-frame clones only, minus some. The table lists hundreds of thousands of clones, about 90% of them singletons, with more than 20% in the top ten. CD45RO-negative cells were positively selected for CCR7, leaving out terminally differentiated effector memory CD45RA+ cells. The source material was naive CD8+ T cells sorted from blood. These receptors were collected from a man under 40 in good health.

This chain links TRBV28 with TRBJ1-2; D gene ambiguous. Trimming took 1 base from V and 8 from J, leaving 20 bases between them. Germline V gene lookup returns CDR1 MDHEN and CDR2 SYDVKM. CDR3 length equals 16 residues. For the CDR3, the DNA is TGTGCCAGCAGTTTATTCCCTCAGTATTCGGTACGAGGCTACACCTTC. This encodes CASSLFPQYSVRGYTF.

About this clone itself: Distinct nucleotide sequences in the sample also encode this CDR3. This chain links TRBV5-6 with TRBJ2-7, with TRBD1 as a possible D gene (6 bases). The CDR3 covers 12 residues. Germline CDR1 is SGHDT and CDR2 is YYEEEE. V was pared by 2 bases and J by 4 bases, with 7 bases between. The CDR3 nucleotides read TGTGCCAGCAGCTTACAGGGATACGAGCAGTACTTC. Amino acid sequence: CASSLQGYEQYF.

V is TRBV27 and J is TRBJ1-1; the D is unclear. Germline V gene sequence: CDR1 MNHEY, CDR2 SMNVEV (reference sequence). The germline V and J ends were trimmed by 1 base and 1 base, with 10 bases remaining between them. CDR3 length equals 15 residues. The DNA for the CDR3 is TGTGCCAGCAGTTTATTGCCGGGATCGAACACTGAAGCTTTCTTT. This sequence encodes CASSLLPGSNTEAFF.

V and J are TRBV7-9 and TRBJ2-7; 13 bases are shared with TRBD2. Germline V lookup: CDR1 SEHNR, CDR2 FQNEAQ (reference sequence). After removal of 3 bases from V and 3 bases from J, the junction contained 2 bases not matched to a gene. The CDR3 is made up of 15 amino acids. CDR3 nucleotides: TGTGCCAGCAGCTTTGGGACTAGCGGGAACTACGAGCAGTACTTC. It is translated as CASSFGTSGNYEQYF.

The rearrangement uses TRBV27 and TRBJ2-1, with D unresolved. The CDR3 spans 12 residues. Germline assignment: CDR1 MNHEY and CDR2 SMNVEV (reference sequence). V was cut by 8 bases and J by 5 bases, with 10 bases left in between. CDR3 loop: CASHGTNNEQFF. In DNA form, the CDR3 reads TGTGCCAGCCACGGAACTAACAATGAGCAGTTCTTC.

The genes are TRBV5-4 and TRBJ1-5; D remains ambiguous. V gave up 1 base and J gave up 0 bases, with 14 bases separating them. Germline loops: CDR1 SGHNT, CDR2 YYREEE (reference sequence). The CDR3 contains 17 residues. The CDR3 bases are TGTGCCAGCAGCTTGAGTGAGTCCCAGAATAGCAATCAGCCCCAGCATTTT. Translation: CASSLSESQNSNQPQHF.

This clone was seen only once. Other DNA sequences of this sample code for an identical CDR3. The CDR3 loop reads CASSSGPSYEQYF. CDR3 nucleotides: TGTGCCAGCAGCTCAGGACCCTCCTACGAGCAGTACTTC. The chain recombines TRBV5-4 with TRBJ2-7; no clear D gene. This CDR3 is 13 amino acids long. Germline-derived CDR1 and CDR2 are SGHNT and YYREEE (reference sequence). V was pared by 3 bases and J by 0 bases, with 7 bases between.

The chain combines TRBV12-5 with TRBJ1-4; maybe TRBD1 (5 bases). The germline V gene encodes CDR1 LGHNT and CDR2 FRNRAP. The CDR3 is 16 amino acids. The V and J ends lost 0 bases and 3 bases respectively, with 11 bases between them. The CDR3 DNA reads as TGTGCTAGTGGTTTGGTACTGGGGGTGGCTAATGAAAAACTGTTTTTT. Residues: CASGLVLGVANEKLFF.

This sequence joins TRBV7-2 and TRBJ2-7, with a weak D call TRBD2 (5 bases). This CDR3 spans 14 amino acids. The germline gives CDR1 SGHTA, CDR2 FQGNSA. V was clipped by 2 bases and J by 2 bases, with 10 bases between them. CDR3 sequence: CASSLYGDTYEQYF. CDR3 in DNA: TGTGCCAGCAGCTTATACGGGGATACCTACGAGCAGTACTTC.

The chain has TRBV4-2 and TRBJ2-7; no firm D call. CDR1 and CDR2 from the germline V gene are LGHNA and YNFKEQ. V dropped 0 bases and J dropped 1 base, with 16 bases sitting between them. The length of the CDR3 is 17 residues. The CDR3 DNA is TGTGCCAGCAGCCAAGAAACGATAGGGTCCCTTTCCTACGAGCAGTACTTC. Translated, it gives CASSQETIGSLSYEQYF.

J is TRBJ2-1 and V is TRBV2, with 10 positions matching TRBD2. This CDR3 is 15 amino acids long. The V gene's germline CDR1 is SNHLY and CDR2 FYNNEI. V was clipped by 8 bases and J by 3 bases; unmatched bases: 7. In DNA form, the CDR3 reads TGTGCCAGCGAAGTAGCGGGAGGTTTCTACAATGAGCAGTTCTTC. It yields the protein CASEVAGGFYNEQFF. The variable domain in full, with the rest retrieved from reference TRBV2 and TRBJ2-1, is EPEVTQTPSHQVTQMGQEVILRCVPISNHLYFYWYRQILGQKVEFLVSFYNNEISEKSEIFDDQFSVERPDGSNFTLKIRSTKLEDSAMYFCASEVAGGFYNEQFFGPGTRLTVL.

The chain couples TRBV18 to TRBJ1-1, with D maybe TRBD1 (5 bases). This CDR3 spans 14 amino acids. V lost 0 bases to trimming and J lost 6 bases, with 11 bases between them. Germline loops: CDR1 KGHSH, CDR2 LQKENI. CDR3 residues: CASSPPAGSAEAFF. In DNA, the CDR3 is TGTGCCAGCTCACCACCGGCAGGGTCGGCTGAAGCTTTCTTT.

The chain uses TRBV5-1 and TRBJ2-7, with D possibly matching TRBD1 (6 bases). Trimming left V 1 base short and J 2 bases short, with 10 bases between. Germline values: CDR1 SGHRS, CDR2 YFSETQ. This CDR3 has 14 residues. The CDR3 DNA reads as TGCGCCAGCAGCTTGACAGGGAGCCCCTACGAGCAGTACTTC. It specifies CASSLTGSPYEQYF.

This rearrangement joins TRBV27 to TRBJ1-1; D not resolved. Trimming stripped 6 bases from V and 4 bases from J, with 15 bases between. This CDR3 comprises 14 residues. Germline V gene lookup returns CDR1 MNHEY and CDR2 SMNVEV (reference sequence). The CDR3 sequence is CASSPNPTFTEAFF. CDR3 nucleotide sequence: TGTGCCAGCAGCCCGAACCCCACTTTCACTGAAGCTTTCTTT.

Points on this clone: Distinct nucleotide sequences in the sample also encode this CDR3. The gene calls are TRBV9 and TRBJ2-3; TRBD1 might be the D (6 bases). The CDR3 length is 15 residues. The V gene's germline CDR1 is SGDLS and CDR2 YYNGEE. V gave up 0 bases and J gave up 0 bases, with 8 bases separating them. CDR3 DNA sequence: TGTGCCAGCAGCGTAGGACAGGCGAGCACAGATACGCAGTATTTT. This codes for CASSVGQASTDTQYF.

This chain uses TRBV4-1 with TRBJ2-1; D remains ambiguous. CDR1 is MGHRA and CDR2 is YSYEKL in the germline V gene. The CDR3 has 14 amino acids. The germline V and J ends were trimmed by 3 bases and 6 bases, with 12 bases remaining between them. CDR3 sequence reads: CASSHSGPGNEQFF. The DNA for the CDR3 is TGCGCCAGCAGCCACTCCGGACCAGGCAATGAGCAGTTCTTC.

The chain uses TRBV2 and TRBJ2-5, with D unresolved. Germline assignment: CDR1 SNHLY and CDR2 FYNNEI. The CDR3 runs 15 residues. With 5 bases removed from V and 1 base from J, the gap between germline ends came to 14 bases. In nucleotides, the CDR3 is TGTGCCAGCAGTAAATCGGTTTGGGCCCAAGAGACCCAGTACTTC. Translating gives CASSKSVWAQETQYF.

This chain links TRBV27 with TRBJ2-7; D not certain. The CDR3 sequence is 13 residues long. The V and J ends lost 3 bases and 4 bases respectively, with 10 bases between them. Germline V gives CDR1 MNHEY, CDR2 SMNVEV (reference sequence). The CDR3 is CASSLGEGYEQYF. In DNA form, the CDR3 reads TGTGCCAGCAGTTTGGGTGAAGGTTACGAGCAGTACTTC.

The chain uses TRBV21-1 and TRBJ2-2; the table's D call TRBD1 went unverified against the DNA. TRBV21-1 is tagged as a pseudogene. The CDR3 sequence is 17 residues long. The CDR3 spells CASSKETAKKRTGELFF. CDR3 DNA: TGTGCCAGCAGCAAAGAGACAGCCAAAAAAAGAACCGGGGAGCTGTTTTTT.

V usage is TRBV28 and J usage is TRBJ2-2; D is possibly TRBD1 or TRBD2 (5 bases each). The V gene lost 1 base and the J gene lost 4 bases, with 7 bases spanning the gap. The CDR3 spans 14 residues. Per the germline V gene, CDR1 is MDHEN and CDR2 is SYDVKM. For the CDR3, the DNA is TGTGCCAGCAGTTTATACGGGACCACCGGGGAGCTGTTTTTT. Residues: CASSLYGTTGELFF.

Of note for this clone: The identical CDR3 is also encoded by other nucleotide sequences in the sample. This chain links TRBV11-2 with TRBJ2-7; TRBD2 is a possible D gene (6 bases). Germline V gives CDR1 SGHAT, CDR2 FQNNGV. The CDR3 sequence is 13 residues long. V gave up 3 bases and J gave up 4 bases, with 10 bases separating them. CDR3 sequence (DNA): TGTGCCAGCAGCTTCTCCCGGGGGTACGAGCAGTACTTC. It encodes CASSFSRGYEQYF.

The V gene is TRBV27, the J gene TRBJ1-5; maybe TRBD1 (5 bases). V was clipped by 0 bases and J by 0 bases, with 12 bases between them. CDR3 length: 17 amino acids. Germline CDR1 reads MNHEY; CDR2 reads SMNVEV (reference sequence). Here the CDR3 DNA reads TGTGCCAGCAGTTTATCCAGGGAAGCCTTTAGCAATCAGCCCCAGCATTTT. The encoded protein is CASSLSREAFSNQPQHF.

In its sample, this clone was seen once. The rearrangement joins TRBV27 to TRBJ2-1; tentatively, D is TRBD1 (6 bases). The CDR3 contains 12 residues. Per germline, CDR1 MNHEY and CDR2 SMNVEV (reference sequence). The V and J ends lost 5 bases and 11 bases respectively, with 13 bases between them. CDR3: CASSTLRDKQFF. CDR3 bases: TGTGCCAGCAGTACCCTCCGGGACAAGCAGTTCTTC.

The chain couples TRBV7-3 to TRBJ2-1; 7 bases are shared with TRBD1. The CDR3 consists of 15 residues. V gave up 0 bases and J gave up 2 bases; unmatched junction bases: 1. Germline loops: CDR1 SGHTA, CDR2 FQGTGA. CDR3 bases: TGTGCCAGCAGCTTAACCGGGACAGCCTACAATGAGCAGTTCTTC. It translates to CASSLTGTAYNEQFF.

The chain combines TRBV27 with TRBJ1-1; D unresolved. Trimming cost V 5 bases and J 6 bases, with 7 bases left between them. The germline V gene has CDR1 MNHEY and CDR2 SMNVEV (reference sequence). This CDR3 region has 11 residues. In nucleotides, the CDR3 is TGTGCCAGCAGTAGACCCCCTGAAGCTTTCTTT. Translation: CASSRPPEAFF.